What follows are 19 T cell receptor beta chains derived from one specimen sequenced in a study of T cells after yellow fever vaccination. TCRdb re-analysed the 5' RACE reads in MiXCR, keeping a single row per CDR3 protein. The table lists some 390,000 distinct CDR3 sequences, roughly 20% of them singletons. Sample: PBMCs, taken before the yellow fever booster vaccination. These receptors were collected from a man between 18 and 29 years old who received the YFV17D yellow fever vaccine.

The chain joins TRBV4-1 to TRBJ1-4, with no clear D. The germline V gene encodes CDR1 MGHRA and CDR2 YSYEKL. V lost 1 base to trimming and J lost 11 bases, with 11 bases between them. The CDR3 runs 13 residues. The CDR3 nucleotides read TGCGCCAGCAGCCAAGCTAGGGAAACGAAACTGTTTTTT. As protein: CASSQARETKLFF.

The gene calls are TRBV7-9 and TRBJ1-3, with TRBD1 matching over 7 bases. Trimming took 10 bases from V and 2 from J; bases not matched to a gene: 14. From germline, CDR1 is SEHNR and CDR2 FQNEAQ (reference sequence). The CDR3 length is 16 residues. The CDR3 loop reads CATGGLETGTGNTIYF. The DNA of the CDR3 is TGTGCCACCGGGGGCCTCGAGACAGGGACTGGAAACACCATATATTTT. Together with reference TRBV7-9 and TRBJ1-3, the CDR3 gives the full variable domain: DTGVSQNPRHKITKRGQNVTFRCDPISEHNRLYWYRQTLGQGPEFLTYFQNEAQLEKSRLLSDRFSAERPKGSFSTLEIQRTEQGDSAMYLCATGGLETGTGNTIYFGEGSWLTVV.

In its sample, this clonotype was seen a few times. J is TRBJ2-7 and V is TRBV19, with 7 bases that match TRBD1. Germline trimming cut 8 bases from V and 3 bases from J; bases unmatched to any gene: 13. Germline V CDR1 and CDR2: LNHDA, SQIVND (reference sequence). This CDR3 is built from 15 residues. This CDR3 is CASANVGTDYYEQYF. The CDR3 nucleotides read TGTGCCAGTGCCAATGTCGGGACAGATTACTACGAGCAGTACTTC.

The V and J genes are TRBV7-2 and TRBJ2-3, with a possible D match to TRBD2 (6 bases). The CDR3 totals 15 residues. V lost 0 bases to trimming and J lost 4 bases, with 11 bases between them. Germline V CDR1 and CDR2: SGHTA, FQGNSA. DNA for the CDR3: TGTGCCAGCAGCTTAGCTGGAGGGTTGTCAGATACGCAGTATTTT. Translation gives CASSLAGGLSDTQYF. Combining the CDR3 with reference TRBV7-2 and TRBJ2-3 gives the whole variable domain GAGVSQSPSNKVTEKGKDVELRCDPISGHTALYWYRQSLGQGLEFLIYFQGNSAPDKSGLPSDRFSAERTGGSVSTLTIQRTQQEDSAVYLCASSLAGGLSDTQYFGPGTRLTVL.

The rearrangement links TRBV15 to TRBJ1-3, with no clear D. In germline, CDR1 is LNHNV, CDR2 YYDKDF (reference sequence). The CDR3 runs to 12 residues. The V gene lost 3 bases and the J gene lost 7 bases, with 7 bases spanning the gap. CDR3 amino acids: CATSRRDNTIYF. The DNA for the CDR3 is TGTGCCACCAGCAGGAGAGACAACACCATATATTTT.

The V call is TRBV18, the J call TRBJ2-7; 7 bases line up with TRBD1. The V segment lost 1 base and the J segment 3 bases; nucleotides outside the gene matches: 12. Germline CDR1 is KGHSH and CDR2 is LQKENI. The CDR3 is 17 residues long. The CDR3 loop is CASSPRGYGTAHYEQYF. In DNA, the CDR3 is TGTGCCAGCTCACCACGCGGGTACGGGACAGCCCACTACGAGCAGTACTTC.

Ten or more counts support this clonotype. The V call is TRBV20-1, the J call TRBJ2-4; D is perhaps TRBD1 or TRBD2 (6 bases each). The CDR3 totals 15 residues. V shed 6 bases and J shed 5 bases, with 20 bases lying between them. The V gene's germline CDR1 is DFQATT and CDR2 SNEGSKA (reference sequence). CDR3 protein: CSASGGTTKQNIQYF. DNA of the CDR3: TGCAGTGCGAGTGGGGGGACAACTAAACAAAACATTCAGTACTTC.

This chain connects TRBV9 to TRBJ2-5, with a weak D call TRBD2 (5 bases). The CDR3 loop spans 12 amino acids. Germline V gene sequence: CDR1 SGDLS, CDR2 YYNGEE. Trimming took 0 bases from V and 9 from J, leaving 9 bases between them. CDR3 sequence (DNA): TGTGCCAGCAGCGTAGAGGAGGCCCCCCAGTACTTC. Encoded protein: CASSVEEAPQYF.

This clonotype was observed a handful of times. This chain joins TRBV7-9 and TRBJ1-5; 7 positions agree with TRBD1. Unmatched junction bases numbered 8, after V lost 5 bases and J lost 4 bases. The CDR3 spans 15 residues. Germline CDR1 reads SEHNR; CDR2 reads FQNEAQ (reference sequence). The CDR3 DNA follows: TGTGCCAGCAGCCCTTCGGGACAGCAGAATCAGCCCCAGCATTTT. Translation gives CASSPSGQQNQPQHF.

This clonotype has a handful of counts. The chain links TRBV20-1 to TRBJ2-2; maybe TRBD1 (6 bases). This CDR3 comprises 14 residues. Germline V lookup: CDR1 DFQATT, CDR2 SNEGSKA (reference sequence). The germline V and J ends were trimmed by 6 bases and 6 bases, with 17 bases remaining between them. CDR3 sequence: CSARTRGWSGELFF. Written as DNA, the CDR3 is TGCAGTGCCCGGACCAGGGGTTGGTCCGGGGAGCTGTTTTTT.

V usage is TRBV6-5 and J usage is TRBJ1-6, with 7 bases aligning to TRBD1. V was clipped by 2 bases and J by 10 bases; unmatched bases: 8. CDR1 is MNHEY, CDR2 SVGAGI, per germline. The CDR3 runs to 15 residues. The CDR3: CASSYLQGTDSPLHF. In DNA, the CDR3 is TGTGCCAGCAGTTACCTACAGGGGACAGACTCACCCCTCCACTTT.

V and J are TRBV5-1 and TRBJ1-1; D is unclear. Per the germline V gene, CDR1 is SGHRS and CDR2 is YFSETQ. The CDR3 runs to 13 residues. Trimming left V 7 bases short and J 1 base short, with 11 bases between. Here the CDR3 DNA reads TGCGCCAGCTTCGCCGGGGAGAACACTGAAGCTTTCTTT. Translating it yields CASFAGENTEAFF.

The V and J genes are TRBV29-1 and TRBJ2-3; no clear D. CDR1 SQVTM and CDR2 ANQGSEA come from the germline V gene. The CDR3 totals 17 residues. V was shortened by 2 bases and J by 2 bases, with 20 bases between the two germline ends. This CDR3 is CSVESFLRQEATDTQYF. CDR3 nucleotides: TGCAGCGTTGAAAGTTTTCTAAGGCAGGAAGCCACAGATACGCAGTATTTT.

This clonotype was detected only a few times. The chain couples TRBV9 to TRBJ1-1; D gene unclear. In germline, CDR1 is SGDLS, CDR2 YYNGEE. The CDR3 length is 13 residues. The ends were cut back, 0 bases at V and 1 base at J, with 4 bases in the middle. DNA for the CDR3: TGTGCCAGCAGCGTAGCGAGGAACACTGAAGCTTTCTTT. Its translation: CASSVARNTEAFF. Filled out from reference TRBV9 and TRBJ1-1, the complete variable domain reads DSGVTQTPKHLITATGQRVTLRCSPRSGDLSVYWYQQSLDQGLQFLIQYYNGEERAKGNILERFSAQQFPDLHSELNLSSLELGDSALYFCASSVARNTEAFFGQGTRLTVV.

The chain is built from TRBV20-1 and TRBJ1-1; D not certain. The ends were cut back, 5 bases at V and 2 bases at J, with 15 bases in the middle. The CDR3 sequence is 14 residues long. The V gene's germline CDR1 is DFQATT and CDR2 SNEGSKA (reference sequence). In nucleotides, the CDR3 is TGCAGTGCTCTTTATATCCCGGGAAACACTGAAGCTTTCTTT. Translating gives CSALYIPGNTEAFF.

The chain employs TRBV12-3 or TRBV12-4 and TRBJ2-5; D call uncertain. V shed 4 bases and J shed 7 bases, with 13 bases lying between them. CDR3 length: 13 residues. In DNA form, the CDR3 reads TGTGCCAGCAGTTCTCATTCTGTAGGGACCCAGTACTTC. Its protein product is CASSSHSVGTQYF.

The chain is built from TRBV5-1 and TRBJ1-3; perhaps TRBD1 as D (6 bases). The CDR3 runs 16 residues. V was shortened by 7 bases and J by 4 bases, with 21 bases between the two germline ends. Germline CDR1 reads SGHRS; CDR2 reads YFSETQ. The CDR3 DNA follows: TGCGCCAGCTCCCGGGGGCAAACGGGGGCCGGAAACACCATATATTTT. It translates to CASSRGQTGAGNTIYF.

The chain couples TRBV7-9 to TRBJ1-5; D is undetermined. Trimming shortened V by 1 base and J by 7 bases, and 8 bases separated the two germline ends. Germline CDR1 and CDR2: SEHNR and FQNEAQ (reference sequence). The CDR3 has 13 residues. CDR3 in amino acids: CASSLGMLQPQHF. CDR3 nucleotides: TGTGCCAGCAGCTTAGGGATGTTGCAGCCCCAGCATTTT.

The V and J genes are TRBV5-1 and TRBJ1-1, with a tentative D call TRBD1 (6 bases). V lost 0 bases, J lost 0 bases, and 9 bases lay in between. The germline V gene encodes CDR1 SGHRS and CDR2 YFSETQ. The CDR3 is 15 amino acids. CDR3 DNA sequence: TGCGCCAGCAGCTTGGGCTCAGGGGTGAACACTGAAGCTTTCTTT. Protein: CASSLGSGVNTEAFF.